Each of the 31 T cell receptor beta chains below was sequenced from the same sample in a study of shared clonotypes between healthy human individuals. The data were produced by immunoSEQ multiplex PCR, yet TCRdb's version contains in-frame clones alone and is incomplete. Of some 2,500,000 clones in the sample, 93% were seen once. Specimen: naive CD4+ T cells from PBMCs. Subset meaning: CD45RA+ positively selected. Receptors were obtained from a young man in good health. Some clones in this sample may be carry-over from other donors' samples.

The chain uses TRBV7-8 and TRBJ2-7; 10 bases agree with TRBD2. Trimming cost V 5 bases and J 4 bases; bases outside gene matches: 8. Germline loops: CDR1 SGHVS, CDR2 FQNEAQ. The CDR3 spans 15 residues. This CDR3 reads CASSLRTSGIYEQYF. The CDR3 DNA reads TGTGCCAGCAGCCTACGGACTAGCGGAATTTACGAGCAGTACTTC.

This clone was detected once. This chain links TRBV5-1 with TRBJ2-7, with 10 bases identical to TRBD1. The CDR3 is 14 amino acids. Germline loops: CDR1 SGHRS, CDR2 YFSETQ. V gave up 3 bases and J gave up 4 bases; unmatched junction bases: 4. The CDR3: CASSSAGQGYEQYF. DNA for the CDR3: TGCGCCAGCAGCTCCGCGGGACAGGGGTACGAGCAGTACTTC.

The chain employs TRBV6-5 and TRBJ2-3, with D uncertain. The germline V gene encodes CDR1 MNHEY and CDR2 SVGAGI. The CDR3 has 14 amino acids. Trimming pared 6 bases from V and 1 base from J, leaving 11 bases between. CDR3 sequence (DNA): TGTGCCAGCAGCCGTAATACAGGCACAGATACGCAGTATTTT. The encoded protein is CASSRNTGTDTQYF.

On this clone: In the same sample, other DNA sequences code for this CDR3. J is TRBJ2-1 and V is TRBV18, with D unresolved. Trimming took off 1 base at V and 0 bases at J, with 7 bases between the two ends. The CDR3 length is 15 residues. Per the germline V gene, CDR1 is KGHSH and CDR2 is LQKENI. The CDR3 protein is CASSPRGSSYNEQFF. As DNA, the CDR3 is TGTGCCAGCTCACCACGGGGAAGCTCCTACAATGAGCAGTTCTTC.

The chain has TRBV29-1 and TRBJ2-1; D is undetermined. This CDR3 spans 14 amino acids. V was trimmed by 4 bases and J by 2 bases, leaving 12 bases between them. Germline values: CDR1 SQVTM, CDR2 ANQGSEA. This CDR3 is CSVALRLAYNEQFF. The DNA of the CDR3 is TGCAGCGTTGCCCTCCGGCTAGCCTACAATGAGCAGTTCTTC.

The J gene is TRBJ2-5, the V gene TRBV29-1; 9 nucleotides align to TRBD1. The CDR3 covers 13 residues. V lost 3 bases to trimming and J lost 5 bases; unmatched junction nucleotides: 4. The germline gives CDR1 SQVTM, CDR2 ANQGSEA. The CDR3 DNA sequence: TGCAGCGTTGAGGGGACAGGGCCGGAGACCCAGTACTTC. Protein sequence: CSVEGTGPETQYF.

The chain has TRBV5-1 and TRBJ1-2; TRBD1 agrees at 9 bases. The length of the CDR3 is 15 residues. Unmatched junction bases numbered 11, after V lost 0 bases and J lost 11 bases. CDR1 is SGHRS, CDR2 YFSETQ, per germline. This CDR3 reads CASSLEGQGMNHYTF. The CDR3 region has the DNA TGCGCCAGCAGCTTGGAGGGACAGGGTATGAATCATTACACCTTC.

The chain combines TRBV11-1 with TRBJ2-2; the D call may be TRBD1 or TRBD2 (5 bases each). Trimming removed 1 base at V and 7 bases at J, with 13 bases between. There are 15 residues in the CDR3. CDR1 and CDR2 (germline): SGHAT, FQDESV (reference sequence). The CDR3 DNA sequence: TGTGCCAGCAGCTTAGGCAGGGAACGGGACGGGGAGCTGTTTTTT. Its protein product is CASSLGRERDGELFF.

The chain is built from TRBV18 and TRBJ2-1; no clear D gene. The CDR3 has 14 residues. Germline V gene sequence: CDR1 KGHSH, CDR2 LQKENI. V dropped 0 bases and J dropped 4 bases, with 7 bases sitting between them. In nucleotides, the CDR3 is TGTGCCAGCTCACCACCGGACGGATACAATGAGCAGTTCTTC. The encoded protein is CASSPPDGYNEQFF. The variable domain in full, completed from reference TRBV18 and TRBJ2-1, reads NAGVMQNPRHLVRRRGQEARLRCSPMKGHSHVYWYRQLPEEGLKFMVYLQKENIIDESGMPKERFSAEFPKEGPSILRIQQVVRGDSAAYFCASSPPDGYNEQFFGPGTRLTVL.

The chain has TRBV11-2 and TRBJ2-2, with a weak D call TRBD1 (5 bases). This CDR3 comprises 15 residues. Germline V gene data show CDR1 as SGHAT and CDR2 as FQNNGV. Trimming left V 4 bases short and J 5 bases short, with 14 bases between. The CDR3 nucleotides are TGTGCCAGCAGCTCTCCAAAGGGGTTGACCGGGGAGCTGTTTTTT. Translated, it gives CASSSPKGLTGELFF. The variable domain in full, with the rest retrieved from reference TRBV11-2 and TRBJ2-2, is EAGVAQSPRYKIIEKRQSVAFWCNPISGHATLYWYQQILGQGPKLLIQFQNNGVVDDSQLPKDRFSAERLKGVDSTLKIQPAKLEDSAVYLCASSSPKGLTGELFFGEGSRLTVL.

This clone was picked up a small number of times. The chain is built from TRBV19 and TRBJ1-5; tentatively, D is TRBD1 (5 bases). Looked up from germline, CDR1 is LNHDA and CDR2 is SQIVND (reference sequence). The CDR3 extends over 14 amino acids. The V end lost 9 bases, the J end lost 1 base, and 13 bases lay between the germline ends. The CDR3 nucleotides are TGTGCCAGCATTATGGGGGGAAGCAATCAGCCCCAGCATTTT. As protein: CASIMGGSNQPQHF.

As concerns this clone: Different DNA sequences within this sample yield the same CDR3. The J gene is TRBJ1-1, the V gene TRBV29-1; D is unclear. The CDR3 totals 13 residues. V was shortened by 4 bases and J by 0 bases, with 9 bases between the two germline ends. CDR1 is SQVTM, CDR2 ANQGSEA, per germline. The CDR3 DNA follows: TGCAGCGTTGGGCCGCTCATGAACACTGAAGCTTTCTTT. It is translated as CSVGPLMNTEAFF.

V and J are TRBV9 and TRBJ2-7; D not certain. The germline V gene encodes CDR1 SGDLS and CDR2 YYNGEE. Trimming took off 0 bases at V and 7 bases at J, with 14 bases between the two ends. The CDR3 runs 14 residues. The CDR3 protein is CASSVVDVVGEQYF. CDR3 sequence (DNA): TGTGCCAGCAGCGTAGTGGACGTGGTCGGGGAGCAGTACTTC. The full variable domain, with the rest looked up from reference TRBV9 and TRBJ2-7, is DSGVTQTPKHLITATGQRVTLRCSPRSGDLSVYWYQQSLDQGLQFLIQYYNGEERAKGNILERFSAQQFPDLHSELNLSSLELGDSALYFCASSVVDVVGEQYFGPGTRLTVT.

The J gene is TRBJ2-5, the V gene TRBV29-1; D not certain. This CDR3 region has 12 residues. The V gene's germline CDR1 is SQVTM and CDR2 ANQGSEA. Trimming cost V 7 bases and J 4 bases, with 13 bases left between them. The CDR3 sequence is CSGVAVGETQYF. DNA for the CDR3: TGCAGCGGCGTCGCGGTCGGAGAGACCCAGTACTTC.

This clone appeared once. This chain joins TRBV4-1 and TRBJ2-7; TRBD2 is a possible D gene (5 bases). Germline CDR1 is MGHRA and CDR2 is YSYEKL. This CDR3 is built from 15 residues. V shed 4 bases and J shed 2 bases, with 15 bases lying between them. DNA for the CDR3: TGCGCCAGCAGCCCCCCTAGAGCGAGGGCCTACGAGCAGTACTTC. It yields the protein CASSPPRARAYEQYF.

The chain is built from TRBV11-2 and TRBJ2-2, with 8 bases fitting TRBD2. The CDR3 spans 15 residues. The germline V gene encodes CDR1 SGHAT and CDR2 FQNNGV. J was trimmed by 1 base and V by 4 bases; bases with no gene match: 2. CDR3 residues: CASSSGGGNTGELFF. Here the CDR3 DNA reads TGTGCCAGCAGCTCCGGGGGGGGGAACACCGGGGAGCTGTTTTTT.

The rearrangement uses TRBV5-1 and TRBJ2-2, with a tentative D call TRBD1 (6 bases). This CDR3 contains 15 residues. V lost 4 bases and J 4 bases, leaving 14 bases between the germline ends. Germline V lookup: CDR1 SGHRS, CDR2 YFSETQ. Written as DNA, the CDR3 is TGCGCCAGCAGCGTGGACAGTCCATTCACCGGGGAGCTGTTTTTT. Protein product: CASSVDSPFTGELFF.

The rearrangement joins TRBV4-1 to TRBJ2-2; D is undetermined. From germline, CDR1 is MGHRA and CDR2 YSYEKL. The CDR3 spans 17 residues. Between the trimmed V and J ends, which lost 1 base and 4 bases, there was a span of 16 bases. This chain's CDR3 is CASSQVTVGMLTGELFF. As DNA, the CDR3 is TGCGCCAGCAGCCAAGTTACGGTCGGCATGCTCACCGGGGAGCTGTTTTTT.

The chain couples TRBV9 to TRBJ2-2; D perhaps matches TRBD1 (5 bases). CDR3 length equals 14 residues. The germline V gene has CDR1 SGDLS and CDR2 YYNGEE. With 6 bases removed from V and 0 bases from J, the gap between germline ends came to 9 bases. CDR3 region: CASTGRANTGELFF. CDR3 coding DNA: TGTGCCAGCACCGGCAGGGCGAACACCGGGGAGCTGTTTTTT.

This clone was recorded only once. The chain links TRBV19 to TRBJ2-6; the D gene is possibly TRBD1 (5 bases). Germline-derived CDR1 and CDR2 are LNHDA and SQIVND (reference sequence). The CDR3 sequence is 16 residues long. Trimming shortened V by 7 bases and J by 0 bases, and 13 bases separated the two germline ends. The CDR3 protein is CASTLQGNSGANVLTF. The CDR3 coding sequence is TGTGCCAGTACCCTGCAGGGAAACTCTGGGGCCAACGTCCTGACTTTC.

The gene calls are TRBV5-1 and TRBJ2-5, with 7 bases matching TRBD2. V lost 3 bases to trimming and J lost 0 bases; unmatched junction nucleotides: 5. Per germline, CDR1 SGHRS and CDR2 YFSETQ. CDR3 length: 15 amino acids. The CDR3 is CASSSAGVYQETQYF. The CDR3 DNA sequence: TGCGCCAGCAGCTCTGCGGGGGTGTACCAAGAGACCCAGTACTTC.

This clone has a single count. Other DNA sequences in the sample encode the same CDR3. V usage is TRBV11-2 and J usage is TRBJ1-2, with D possibly being TRBD1 (5 bases). V was cut by 2 bases and J by 4 bases, with 5 bases left in between. The CDR3 spans 12 residues. Germline V lookup: CDR1 SGHAT, CDR2 FQNNGV. In DNA form, the CDR3 reads TGTGCCAGCAGCTTAACAGGCTATGGCTACACCTTC. It encodes CASSLTGYGYTF.

The chain employs TRBV9 and TRBJ2-1; D not resolved. In germline, CDR1 is SGDLS, CDR2 YYNGEE. There are 12 residues in the CDR3. With 0 bases removed from V and 11 bases from J, the gap between germline ends came to 9 bases. CDR3 in amino acids: CASSVEGRKQFF. In DNA form, the CDR3 reads TGTGCCAGCAGCGTAGAGGGCCGCAAGCAGTTCTTC.

The CDR3 DNA is TGCGCCAGCAGCCAAGGTTCTAGCGGGAGATTCCTAAGCACAGATACGCAGTATTTT. Translated: CASSQGSSGRFLSTDTQYF. The rearrangement uses TRBV4-1 and TRBJ2-3, with 10 bases matching TRBD2. The germline gives CDR1 MGHRA, CDR2 YSYEKL. Trimming removed 1 base from V and 0 bases from J; junction bases left unmatched: 10. This CDR3 contains 19 residues.

CDR3 DNA sequence: TGTGCCAGCAGCTTAAGTTTCCGATTAAATAGCAATCAGCCCCAGCATTTT. Translating gives CASSLSFRLNSNQPQHF. The chain uses TRBV7-2 and TRBJ1-5; D remains ambiguous. The CDR3 has 17 residues. V was pared by 2 bases and J by 0 bases, with 14 bases between. Germline CDR1 reads SGHTA; CDR2 reads FQGNSA.

This chain joins TRBV5-8 and TRBJ2-3; D uncertain. V lost 2 bases to trimming and J lost 0 bases, with 7 bases between them. Germline CDR1 reads SGHTS; CDR2 reads YDEGEE. This CDR3 is built from 14 residues. The CDR3 loop is CASSFQTSTDTQYF. CDR3 bases: TGTGCCAGCAGCTTCCAGACTAGCACAGATACGCAGTATTTT.

The chain recombines TRBV20-1 with TRBJ1-1; weak D call: TRBD1 (5 bases). The ends were cut back, 6 bases at V and 11 bases at J, with 16 bases in the middle. Looked up from germline, CDR1 is DFQATT and CDR2 is SNEGSKA (reference sequence). The CDR3 extends over 11 amino acids. The CDR3 DNA sequence: TGCAGTGCCGCCGGGGCAGGATGGGCTTTCTTT. Translating it yields CSAAGAGWAFF.

The rearrangement joins TRBV18 to TRBJ2-1; D possibly corresponds to TRBD2 (6 bases). CDR1 and CDR2 (germline): KGHSH, LQKENI. V lost 6 bases and J lost 5, with 17 bases in between. The CDR3 length is 15 residues. The CDR3 DNA reads TGTGCCAGCTCCCCATTCGGGAGTACCAACAATGAGCAGTTCTTC. Its translation is CASSPFGSTNNEQFF.

The chain couples TRBV6-1 to TRBJ2-5; 8 nucleotides match TRBD2. The germline CDR1 and CDR2 sequences are MNHNS and SASEGT. The CDR3 has 14 residues. J was trimmed by 5 bases and V by 4 bases; bases with no gene match: 6. CDR3 amino acids: CASSAGLGGETQYF. DNA for the CDR3: TGTGCCAGCAGTGCGGGACTAGGGGGTGAGACCCAGTACTTC.

The V gene is TRBV2, the J gene TRBJ2-1, with a weak D call TRBD1 (6 bases). Germline V gives CDR1 SNHLY, CDR2 FYNNEI. Deletions cut 4 bases from V and 8 bases from J, with 6 bases between. The CDR3 extends over 11 amino acids. The CDR3 sequence is CASSGGHEQFF. The CDR3 DNA follows: TGTGCCAGCAGTGGGGGGCATGAGCAGTTCTTC.

The chain recombines TRBV7-6 with TRBJ2-7; TRBD2 aligns across 10 bases. The ends lost 0 bases at V and 2 bases at J; junction bases unmatched: 1. The V gene's germline CDR1 is SGHVS and CDR2 FNYEAQ. CDR3 length equals 15 residues. Here the CDR3 DNA reads TGTGCCAGCAGCTTAGCTAGCGGGAGGACCTACGAGCAGTACTTC. As protein: CASSLASGRTYEQYF.